This entry lists 27 T cell receptor beta chains sequenced from one sample in a study of vaccination and CD4 T cells after COVID-19 (dated by TCRdb to the early 2020s). The treatment or condition tag for this specimen amounts to: roughly ten-day PBMC culture with coronavirus spike peptide pools or control peptides (ViraFEST assay). Their antigens are not known. Libraries were constructed by PCR. Sequencing used an Illumina iSeq 100. TCR sequencing of DNA from cultured CD4+ T cells used the Oncomine TCR Beta short-read assay at the Johns Hopkins FTIC core. In TCRdb, the public reads were trimmed at Q25 with fastp and aligned with MiXCR, with productive beta chains retained. Rows are unified per CDR3 protein, each entry keeping the most common DNA and genes. For this sample there are some 18,000 distinct CDR3 sequences; roughly 54% appear just once. The biggest ten clones account for 8% to 10% of the sample.

Sequenced material: CD4+ T cells from blood, cultured in vitro. Receptors originate from a human donor who had recovered from COVID-19.

This chain connects TRBV2 to TRBJ1-2, with 7 bases aligning to TRBD1. This CDR3 is built from 13 residues. Germline V gene lookup returns CDR1 SNHLY and CDR2 FYNNEI. The V and J ends lost 6 bases and 5 bases, in that order; junction bases with no gene match: 6. The CDR3 loop is CASSLEGAYGYTF. The CDR3 DNA follows: TGTGCCAGCAGCCTCGAGGGGGCGTATGGCTACACCTTC.

This clonotype appeared once. V usage is TRBV30 and J usage is TRBJ1-1, with D maybe TRBD1 (6 bases). Germline lookup yields CDR1 GTSNPN and CDR2 SVGIG (reference sequence). This CDR3 is built from 13 residues. Trimming pared 4 bases from V and 6 bases from J, leaving 15 bases between. CDR3 in amino acids: CAWISQGFAEAFF. The CDR3, as DNA: TGTGCCTGGATATCCCAGGGGTTCGCTGAAGCTTTCTTT.

The chain combines TRBV20-1 with TRBJ2-7; D may be TRBD2 (5 bases). The V gene's germline CDR1 is DFQATT and CDR2 SNEGSKA (reference sequence). Trimming left V 5 bases short and J 2 bases short, with 13 bases between. CDR3 length equals 13 residues. The DNA of the CDR3 is TGCAGTGCTCCGCCAGCGGCGGCCTACGAGCAGTACTTC. As protein: CSAPPAAAYEQYF.

The V and J genes are TRBV24-1 and TRBJ2-2; maybe TRBD2 (6 bases). Germline CDR1 KGHDR, CDR2 SFDVKD. There are 16 residues in the CDR3. The V gene lost 0 bases and the J gene lost 5 bases, with 12 bases spanning the gap. The CDR3 DNA is TGTGCCACCAGTGATTTGTCGGGAGTGCGGACCGGGGAGCTGTTTTTT. It is translated as CATSDLSGVRTGELFF.

This sequence joins TRBV28 and TRBJ2-7, with D possibly TRBD2 on 5 matching bases. The V gene lost 7 bases and the J gene lost 4 bases, with 14 bases spanning the gap. The CDR3 runs to 13 residues. Germline CDR1 and CDR2: MDHEN and SYDVKM. The CDR3 protein is CASTPGVGYEQYF. The CDR3 DNA follows: TGTGCCAGCACCCCCGGGGTCGGATACGAGCAGTACTTC.

The count of this clonotype is one. A clone one base away is much larger, so this may be a read error. This chain joins TRBV12-3 or TRBV12-4 and TRBJ1-2, with D unclear. The CDR3 extends over 13 amino acids. V was shortened by 3 bases and J by 12 bases, with 17 bases between the two germline ends. The CDR3 region is CASSFNSHLFHTF. Here the CDR3 DNA reads TGTGCCAGCAGTTTCAACAGCCACCTCTTCCACACCTTC.

The chain employs TRBV7-2 and TRBJ1-6, with no clear D. The CDR3 runs to 14 residues. The germline V gene encodes CDR1 SGHTA and CDR2 FQGNSA. V lost 7 bases and J 7 bases, leaving 14 bases between the germline ends. CDR3 region: CASISEGWNSPLHF. The CDR3 DNA is TGTGCCAGCATTTCGGAAGGTTGGAATTCACCCCTCCACTTT.

The chain carries TRBV6-5 and TRBJ2-1; TRBD1 agrees at 8 bases. The CDR3 spans 16 residues. Germline assignment: CDR1 MNHEY and CDR2 SVGAGI. J was trimmed by 7 bases and V by 2 bases; bases with no gene match: 10. This CDR3 reads CASSYPFGTGLNEQFF. Written as DNA, the CDR3 is TGTGCCAGCAGTTACCCGTTCGGGACAGGTCTTAATGAGCAGTTCTTC.

A word on this clonotype: One end of the junction varies from germline; a read error may be responsible. The chain has TRBV20-1 and TRBJ2-2, with 12 bases fitting TRBD2. Germline V CDR1 and CDR2: DFQATT, SNEGSKA (reference sequence). CDR3 length equals 15 residues. CDR3 sequence (DNA): TGCAGTGCTACCCTAGCGGGAGGGAACATCGGGGAGCTGTTTTTT. Encoded protein: CSATLAGGNIGELFF.

This clonotype was observed a few times. The genes are TRBV28 and TRBJ2-5; 7 positions agree with TRBD2. The V gene's germline CDR1 is MDHEN and CDR2 SYDVKM. J was trimmed by 4 bases and V by 4 bases; bases with no gene match: 3. The CDR3 runs 13 residues. Here the CDR3 reads CASSWGGGETQYF. The CDR3 bases are TGTGCCAGCAGTTGGGGGGGAGGAGAGACCCAGTACTTC.

The CDR3 here is CASSPVPGGDQPQHF. The CDR3, as DNA: TGCGCCAGCAGCCCAGTACCAGGGGGAGATCAGCCCCAGCATTTT. The V and J genes are TRBV5-1 and TRBJ1-5; the match to TRBD1 covers 7 bases. The length of the CDR3 is 15 residues. The germline gives CDR1 SGHRS, CDR2 YFSETQ. V lost 4 bases, J lost 5 bases, and 9 bases stayed unmatched.

This clonotype came up once. The chain employs TRBV7-2 and TRBJ1-4; TRBD1 might be the D (6 bases). This CDR3 has 15 residues. Trimming pared 1 base from V and 3 bases from J, leaving 9 bases between. Germline loops: CDR1 SGHTA, CDR2 FQGNSA. The CDR3 nucleotides are TGTGCCAGCAGCTTAGTGGGGGCATCTAATGAAAAACTGTTTTTT. Translation: CASSLVGASNEKLFF.

The chain links TRBV7-3 to TRBJ2-7; tentatively, D is TRBD1 or TRBD2 (6 bases each). This CDR3 is built from 14 residues. V was trimmed by 0 bases and J by 4 bases, leaving 10 bases between them. The germline CDR1 and CDR2 sequences are SGHTA and FQGTGA. The CDR3 sequence: CASSLTGGTYEQYF. CDR3 DNA: TGTGCCAGCAGCTTAACAGGGGGGACGTACGAGCAGTACTTC.

This chain uses TRBV10-3 with TRBJ1-2, with TRBD1 identical over 7 bases. V was clipped by 10 bases and J by 2 bases; unmatched bases: 7. Germline V gene data show CDR1 as ENHRY and CDR2 as SYGVKD. This CDR3 region has 13 residues. The CDR3 nucleotides read TGTGCCACCAACGGACAGGCGAACTATGGCTACACCTTC. It codes for CATNGQANYGYTF.

The genes are TRBV10-3 and TRBJ2-2, with 7 bases lining up with TRBD1. Looked up from germline, CDR1 is ENHRY and CDR2 is SYGVKD. J lost 6 bases, V lost 10 bases, and 8 bases had no gene match. CDR3 length: 13 amino acids. The CDR3 here is CATEGALAGELFF. The CDR3 DNA is TGTGCCACCGAGGGGGCGCTGGCCGGGGAGCTGTTTTTT.

The chain joins TRBV6-5 to TRBJ1-1; 7 nucleotides match TRBD1. Germline CDR1 MNHEY, CDR2 SVGAGI. This CDR3 contains 15 residues. With 0 bases clipped from V and 5 bases from J, the junction kept 6 bases outside the gene matches. The CDR3 sequence: CASSYSVSGGTEAFF. The CDR3 DNA sequence: TGTGCCAGCAGTTACTCGGTGTCAGGGGGTACTGAAGCTTTCTTT.

The CDR3 is CASSTTGSSYEQYF. The CDR3 DNA follows: TGCGCCAGCAGTACGACAGGCTCTTCCTACGAGCAGTACTTC. The chain employs TRBV23-1 and TRBJ2-7; D is perhaps TRBD1 (6 bases). TRBV23-1 has ORF status, its function being uncertain. The V and J ends lost 5 bases and 1 base respectively, with 12 bases between them. The CDR3 consists of 14 residues.

The chain recombines TRBV2 with TRBJ1-6, with D possibly being TRBD1 (5 bases). The germline V and J ends were trimmed by 3 bases and 4 bases, with 13 bases remaining between them. CDR3 size: 16 residues. Per the germline V gene, CDR1 is SNHLY and CDR2 is FYNNEI. CDR3 amino acids: CASSDLGVEYNSPLHF. CDR3 sequence (DNA): TGTGCCAGCAGTGATTTGGGGGTTGAATATAATTCACCCCTCCACTTT.

There are a few counts of this clonotype. The rearrangement links TRBV27 to TRBJ1-5; TRBD1 matches 10 bases. CDR3 length: 16 amino acids. Germline CDR1 and CDR2: MNHEY and SMNVEV (reference sequence). The junction had 9 bases not matched to a gene; V was cut back by 4 bases and J by 6 bases. The CDR3 DNA reads TGTGCCAGCAGTTCCTCCGGGACAGGGGTAGGTCAGCCCCAGCATTTT. Protein: CASSSSGTGVGQPQHF.

The rearrangement joins TRBV5-1 to TRBJ2-7; maybe TRBD1 (6 bases). V was pared by 2 bases and J by 5 bases, with 11 bases between. The germline V gene has CDR1 SGHRS and CDR2 YFSETQ. The CDR3 loop spans 13 amino acids. The CDR3 sequence is CASSFTTGNEQYF. The CDR3 DNA follows: TGCGCCAGCAGCTTCACCACAGGGAACGAGCAGTACTTC.

The chain couples TRBV2 to TRBJ2-3; 16 bases fit TRBD2. Germline lookup yields CDR1 SNHLY and CDR2 FYNNEI. This CDR3 has 14 residues. After removal of 8 bases from V and 4 bases from J, the junction contained 0 bases not matched to a gene. CDR3 coding DNA: TGTGCCAGCGGGACTAGCGGGAGGGCAGATACGCAGTATTTT. It yields the protein CASGTSGRADTQYF.

This clonotype has a handful of counts. The chain employs TRBV7-9 and TRBJ1-3; D remains ambiguous. Germline V gene sequence: CDR1 SEHNR, CDR2 FQNEAQ (reference sequence). The ends were cut back, 5 bases at V and 4 bases at J, with 15 bases in the middle. The CDR3 has 15 amino acids. The CDR3 reads CASSGPGISGNTIYF. CDR3 in DNA: TGTGCCAGCAGCGGACCCGGGATCTCCGGAAACACCATATATTTT.

The chain carries TRBV19 and TRBJ2-5; perhaps TRBD1 as D (5 bases). The CDR3 totals 14 residues. Germline V lookup: CDR1 LNHDA, CDR2 SQIVND (reference sequence). V was cut by 3 bases and J by 2 bases, with 10 bases left in between. The CDR3 spells CASSIGAVQETQYF. The CDR3 region has the DNA TGTGCCAGTAGTATTGGGGCCGTACAAGAGACCCAGTACTTC.

This chain joins TRBV5-4 and TRBJ1-2, with 8 bases matching TRBD1. The germline CDR1 and CDR2 sequences are SGHNT and YYREEE (reference sequence). CDR3 size: 13 residues. The V and J ends lost 2 bases and 6 bases, in that order; junction bases with no gene match: 3. CDR3 sequence: CASSFDRGDGYTF. In DNA form, the CDR3 reads TGTGCCAGCAGCTTCGACAGGGGTGATGGCTACACCTTC.

The chain combines TRBV19 with TRBJ1-1; the D is unclear. The V gene lost 9 bases and the J gene lost 3 bases, with 11 bases spanning the gap. From germline, CDR1 is LNHDA and CDR2 SQIVND (reference sequence). CDR3 length equals 12 residues. CDR3 sequence (DNA): TGTGCCAGCACAAAATGGGACACTGAAGCTTTCTTT. As protein: CASTKWDTEAFF.

This clonotype was picked up a small number of times. This sequence joins TRBV7-2 and TRBJ2-5; the D is unclear. V was pared by 3 bases and J by 4 bases, with 3 bases between. CDR1 is SGHTA and CDR2 is FQGNSA in the germline V gene. CDR3 size: 11 residues. CDR3 residues: CASSFGETQYF. Here the CDR3 DNA reads TGTGCCAGCAGCTTTGGAGAGACCCAGTACTTC.

The chain joins TRBV28 to TRBJ2-3, with D possibly matching TRBD2 (6 bases). Trimming took off 5 bases at V and 6 bases at J, with 15 bases between the two ends. CDR1 MDHEN and CDR2 SYDVKM come from the germline V gene. CDR3 length: 14 amino acids. As DNA, the CDR3 is TGTGCCAGCAGTACAAGCGGCGGGACGGATACGCAGTATTTT. Its translation is CASSTSGGTDTQYF.